This T cell receptor beta chain was captured in a study of T cell responses to AZD1222 COVID-19 vaccine. Study-wide points: Epitopes outside B.1.351 and B.1.1.7 mutated regions reportedly drew nearly half of spike TCRs. Spike-specific TCR breadth and depth grew following two AZD1222 doses. Possibly, clonal diversity was underestimated; donors were largely white British and included more females.

Points on this clone: Its antigen is not identified.

V was clipped by 8 bases and J by 8 bases, with 19 bases between them. Germline V gene sequence: CDR1 MGHDK, CDR2 SYGVNS. The CDR3 contains 13 residues. TCRdb's table, derived via immunoSEQ multiplex PCR, lists solely in-frame clones and lacks some. The table has about 210,000 clones, approximately 92% seen once; the top ten hold approximately 1.5%. This specimen consisted of peripheral blood, obtained on day 0 of AZD1222 vaccination. The V gene is TRBV25-1, the J gene TRBJ2-7; D remains ambiguous. This sequence was found in an adult in good health. CDR3 coding DNA: TGTGCCAGCGCCCCGGGTCAGCTTGAAAAGCAGTACTTC. It specifies CASAPGQLEKQYF.